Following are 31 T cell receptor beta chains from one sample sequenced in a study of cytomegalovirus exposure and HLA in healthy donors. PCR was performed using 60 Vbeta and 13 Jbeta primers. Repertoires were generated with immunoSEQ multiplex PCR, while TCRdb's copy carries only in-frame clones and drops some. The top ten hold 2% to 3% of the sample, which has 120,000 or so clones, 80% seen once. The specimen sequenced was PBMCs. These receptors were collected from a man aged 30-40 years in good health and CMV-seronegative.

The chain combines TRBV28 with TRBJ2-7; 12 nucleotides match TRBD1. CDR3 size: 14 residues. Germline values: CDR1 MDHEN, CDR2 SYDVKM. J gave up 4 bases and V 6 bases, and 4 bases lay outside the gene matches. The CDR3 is CASRGTGGPYEQYF. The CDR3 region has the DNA TGTGCCAGCAGGGGGACAGGGGGCCCGTACGAGCAGTACTTC.

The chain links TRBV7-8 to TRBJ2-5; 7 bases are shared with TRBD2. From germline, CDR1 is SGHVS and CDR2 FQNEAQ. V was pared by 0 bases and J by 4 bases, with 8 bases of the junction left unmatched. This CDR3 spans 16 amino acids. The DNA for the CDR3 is TGTGCCAGCAGCTTAGCTGGGTCGACGGGGGGAGAGACCCAGTACTTC. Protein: CASSLAGSTGGETQYF.

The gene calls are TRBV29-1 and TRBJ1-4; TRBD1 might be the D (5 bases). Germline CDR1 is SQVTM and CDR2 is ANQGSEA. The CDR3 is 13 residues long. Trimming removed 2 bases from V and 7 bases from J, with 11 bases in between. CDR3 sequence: CSVEQGPSEKLFF. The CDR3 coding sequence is TGCAGCGTTGAACAGGGCCCTTCTGAAAAACTGTTTTTT.

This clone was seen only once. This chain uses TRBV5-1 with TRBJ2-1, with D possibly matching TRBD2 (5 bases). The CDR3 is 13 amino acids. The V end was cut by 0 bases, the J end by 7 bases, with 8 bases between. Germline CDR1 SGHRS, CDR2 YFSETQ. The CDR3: CASSLGLPNEQFF. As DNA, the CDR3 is TGCGCCAGCAGCTTGGGACTACCTAATGAGCAGTTCTTC.

The CDR3 nucleotides read TGTGCCAGCAGTGAAGGTGGGACATACGCGAACACCGGGGAGCTGTTTTTT. Translated, it gives CASSEGGTYANTGELFF. V and J are TRBV6-1 and TRBJ2-2; D is perhaps TRBD1 (6 bases). V lost 1 base and J lost 0, with 12 bases in between. CDR1 and CDR2 (germline): MNHNS, SASEGT. The length of the CDR3 is 17 residues.

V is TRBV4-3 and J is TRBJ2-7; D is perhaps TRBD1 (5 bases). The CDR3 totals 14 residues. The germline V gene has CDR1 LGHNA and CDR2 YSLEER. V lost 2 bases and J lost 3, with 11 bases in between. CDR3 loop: CASSQTRVGYEQYF. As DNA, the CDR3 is TGCGCCAGCAGCCAAACCAGGGTCGGCTACGAGCAGTACTTC.

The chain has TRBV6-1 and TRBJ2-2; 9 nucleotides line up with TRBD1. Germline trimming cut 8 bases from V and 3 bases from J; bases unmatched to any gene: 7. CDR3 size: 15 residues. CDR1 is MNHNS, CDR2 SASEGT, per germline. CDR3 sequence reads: CASPPRTGDTGELFF. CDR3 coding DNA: TGTGCCAGCCCCCCGAGGACAGGGGACACCGGGGAGCTGTTTTTT.

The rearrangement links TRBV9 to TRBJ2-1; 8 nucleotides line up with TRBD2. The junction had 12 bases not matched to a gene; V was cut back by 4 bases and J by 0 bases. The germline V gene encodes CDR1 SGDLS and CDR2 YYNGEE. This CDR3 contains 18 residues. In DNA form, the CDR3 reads TGTGCCAGCAGCCCCCGGGGTAGCGGGGCATTCTCCTACAATGAGCAGTTCTTC. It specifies CASSPRGSGAFSYNEQFF. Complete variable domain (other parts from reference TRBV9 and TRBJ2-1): DSGVTQTPKHLITATGQRVTLRCSPRSGDLSVYWYQQSLDQGLQFLIQYYNGEERAKGNILERFSAQQFPDLHSELNLSSLELGDSALYFCASSPRGSGAFSYNEQFFGPGTRLTVL.

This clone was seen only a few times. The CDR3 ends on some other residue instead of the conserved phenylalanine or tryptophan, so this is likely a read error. The CDR3, as DNA: TGTGCCACAGACTTGAGCCCCCTCTACTCTGCAAACACCATATATTAT. This codes for CATDLSPLYSANTIYY. This sequence joins TRBV2 and TRBJ1-3; no firm D call. Germline V gene sequence: CDR1 SNHLY, CDR2 FYNNEI. CDR3 size: 16 residues.

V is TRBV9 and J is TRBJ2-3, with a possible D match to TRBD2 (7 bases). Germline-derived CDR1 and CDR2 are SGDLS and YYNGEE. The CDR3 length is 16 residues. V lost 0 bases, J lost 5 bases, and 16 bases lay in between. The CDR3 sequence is CASSVVNGGQVDTQYF. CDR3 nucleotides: TGTGCCAGCAGCGTAGTAAACGGGGGGCAAGTAGATACGCAGTATTTT.

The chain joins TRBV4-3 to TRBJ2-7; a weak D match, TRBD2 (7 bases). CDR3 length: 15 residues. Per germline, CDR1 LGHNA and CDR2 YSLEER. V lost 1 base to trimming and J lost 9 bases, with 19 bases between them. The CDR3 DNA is TGCGCCAGCAGCCAAGGGGGGCCGGGGGGACCGGGGCAGTACTTC. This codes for CASSQGGPGGPGQYF.

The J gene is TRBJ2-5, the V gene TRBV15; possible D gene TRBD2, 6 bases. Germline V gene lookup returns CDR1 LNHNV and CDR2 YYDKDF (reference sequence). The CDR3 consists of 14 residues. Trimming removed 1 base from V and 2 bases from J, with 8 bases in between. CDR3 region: CATSRAGEQETQYF. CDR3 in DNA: TGTGCCACCAGCAGAGCGGGGGAGCAAGAGACCCAGTACTTC.

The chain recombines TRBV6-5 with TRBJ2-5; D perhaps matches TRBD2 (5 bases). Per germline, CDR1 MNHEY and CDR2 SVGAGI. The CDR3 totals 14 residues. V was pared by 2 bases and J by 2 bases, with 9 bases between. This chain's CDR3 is CASSYGLSQETQYF. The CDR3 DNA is TGTGCCAGCAGTTACGGACTTTCACAAGAGACCCAGTACTTC.

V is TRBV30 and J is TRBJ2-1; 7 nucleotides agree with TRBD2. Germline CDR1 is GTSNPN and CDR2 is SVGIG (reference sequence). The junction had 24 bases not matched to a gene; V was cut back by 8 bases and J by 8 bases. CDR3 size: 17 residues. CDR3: CAKSRQPGLLTGDEQFF. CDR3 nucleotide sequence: TGTGCCAAAAGCCGACAACCGGGACTATTGACGGGCGATGAGCAGTTCTTC.

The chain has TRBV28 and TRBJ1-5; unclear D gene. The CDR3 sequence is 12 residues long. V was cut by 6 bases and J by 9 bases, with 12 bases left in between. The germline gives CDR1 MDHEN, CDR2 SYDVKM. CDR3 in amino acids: CASSSGLGPQHF. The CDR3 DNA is TGTGCCAGCAGCTCCGGACTTGGGCCCCAGCATTTT.

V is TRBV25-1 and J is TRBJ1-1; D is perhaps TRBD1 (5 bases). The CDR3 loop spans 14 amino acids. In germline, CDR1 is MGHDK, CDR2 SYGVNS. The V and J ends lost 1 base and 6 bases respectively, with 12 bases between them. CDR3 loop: CASSESIGGAEAFF. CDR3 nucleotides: TGTGCCAGCAGTGAATCAATCGGGGGGGCTGAAGCTTTCTTT. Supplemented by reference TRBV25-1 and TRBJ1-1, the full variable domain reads EADIYQTPRYLVIGTGKKITLECSQTMGHDKMYWYQQDPGMELHLIHYSYGVNSTEKGDLSSESTVSRIRTEHFPLTLESARPSHTSQYLCASSESIGGAEAFFGQGTRLTVV.

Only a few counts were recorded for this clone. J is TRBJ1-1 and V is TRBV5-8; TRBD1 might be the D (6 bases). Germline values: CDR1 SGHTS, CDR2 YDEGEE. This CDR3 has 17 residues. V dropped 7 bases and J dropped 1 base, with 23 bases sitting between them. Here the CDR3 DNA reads TGTGCCAGCGGGACCGATGACAGGTTCCGAAAGAACACTGAAGCTTTCTTT. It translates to CASGTDDRFRKNTEAFF. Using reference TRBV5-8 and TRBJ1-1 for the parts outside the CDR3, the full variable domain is EAGVTQSPTHLIKTRGQQATLRCSPISGHTSVYWYQQALGLGLQFLLWYDEGEERNRGNFPPRFSGRQFPNYSSELNVNALELEDSALYLCASGTDDRFRKNTEAFFGQGTRLTVV.

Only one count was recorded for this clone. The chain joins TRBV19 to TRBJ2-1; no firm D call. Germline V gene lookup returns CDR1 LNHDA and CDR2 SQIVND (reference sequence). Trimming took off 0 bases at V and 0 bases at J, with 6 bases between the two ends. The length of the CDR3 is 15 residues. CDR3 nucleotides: TGTGCCAGTAGTATAGACGGGTACTCCTACAATGAGCAGTTCTTC. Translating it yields CASSIDGYSYNEQFF.

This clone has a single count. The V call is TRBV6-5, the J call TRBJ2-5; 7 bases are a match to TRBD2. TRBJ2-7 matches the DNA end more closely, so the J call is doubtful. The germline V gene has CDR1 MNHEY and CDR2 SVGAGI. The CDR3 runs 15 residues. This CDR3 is CASSYSPGLTYEQYF. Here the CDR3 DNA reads TGTGCCAGCAGTTACTCCCCGGGACTAACATACGAGCAGTACTTC.

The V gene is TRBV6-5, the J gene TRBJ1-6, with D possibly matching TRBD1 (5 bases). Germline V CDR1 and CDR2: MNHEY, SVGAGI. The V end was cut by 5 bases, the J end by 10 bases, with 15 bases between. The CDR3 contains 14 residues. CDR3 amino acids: CASSKSGSLSPLHF. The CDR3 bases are TGTGCCAGCAGTAAATCAGGGTCACTCTCACCCCTCCACTTT.

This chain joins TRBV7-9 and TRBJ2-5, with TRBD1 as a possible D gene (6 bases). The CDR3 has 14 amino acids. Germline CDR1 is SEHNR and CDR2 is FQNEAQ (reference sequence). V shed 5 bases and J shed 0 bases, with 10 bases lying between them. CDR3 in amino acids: CASSRYRDQETQYF. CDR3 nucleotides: TGTGCCAGCAGCCGGTACAGGGACCAAGAGACCCAGTACTTC.

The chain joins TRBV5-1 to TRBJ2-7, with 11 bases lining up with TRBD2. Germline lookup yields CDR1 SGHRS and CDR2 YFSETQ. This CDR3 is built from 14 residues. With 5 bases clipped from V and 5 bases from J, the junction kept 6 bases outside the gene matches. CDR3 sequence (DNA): TGCGCCAGCAGTGATAGCGGGAGGGCGGACGAGCAGTACTTC. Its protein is CASSDSGRADEQYF.

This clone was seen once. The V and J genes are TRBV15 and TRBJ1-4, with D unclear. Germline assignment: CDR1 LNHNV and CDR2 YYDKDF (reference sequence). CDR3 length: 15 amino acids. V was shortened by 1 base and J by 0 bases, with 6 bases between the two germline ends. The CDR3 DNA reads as TGTGCCACCAGCAGAGTGGCCCCAACTAATGAAAAACTGTTTTTT. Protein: CATSRVAPTNEKLFF.

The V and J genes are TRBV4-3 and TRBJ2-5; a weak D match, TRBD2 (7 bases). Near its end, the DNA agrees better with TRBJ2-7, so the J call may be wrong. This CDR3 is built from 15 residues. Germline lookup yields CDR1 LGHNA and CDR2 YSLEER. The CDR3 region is CASSGGRESFYEQYF. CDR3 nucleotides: TGCGCCAGCAGCGGGGGGCGGGAGTCCTTCTACGAGCAGTACTTC.

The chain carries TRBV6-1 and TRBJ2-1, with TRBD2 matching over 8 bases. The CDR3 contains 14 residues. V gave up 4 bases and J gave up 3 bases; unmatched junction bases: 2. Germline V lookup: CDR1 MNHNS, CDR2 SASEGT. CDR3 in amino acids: CASSATSDYNEQFF. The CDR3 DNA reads TGTGCCAGCAGTGCGACTAGCGACTACAATGAGCAGTTCTTC.

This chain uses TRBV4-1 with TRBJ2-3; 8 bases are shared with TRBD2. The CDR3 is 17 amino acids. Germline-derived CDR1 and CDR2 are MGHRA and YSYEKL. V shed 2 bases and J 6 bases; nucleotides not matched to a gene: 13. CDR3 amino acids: CASSQIVGRGGKDTQYF. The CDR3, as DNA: TGCGCCAGCAGCCAAATCGTTGGCCGGGGGGGGAAGGATACGCAGTATTTT.

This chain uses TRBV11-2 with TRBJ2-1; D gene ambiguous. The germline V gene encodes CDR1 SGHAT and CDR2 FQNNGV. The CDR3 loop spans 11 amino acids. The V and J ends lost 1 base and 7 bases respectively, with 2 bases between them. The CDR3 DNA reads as TGTGCCAGCAGCTTAGTAAATGAGCAGTTCTTC. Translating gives CASSLVNEQFF. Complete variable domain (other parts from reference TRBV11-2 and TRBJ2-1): EAGVAQSPRYKIIEKRQSVAFWCNPISGHATLYWYQQILGQGPKLLIQFQNNGVVDDSQLPKDRFSAERLKGVDSTLKIQPAKLEDSAVYLCASSLVNEQFFGPGTRLTVL.

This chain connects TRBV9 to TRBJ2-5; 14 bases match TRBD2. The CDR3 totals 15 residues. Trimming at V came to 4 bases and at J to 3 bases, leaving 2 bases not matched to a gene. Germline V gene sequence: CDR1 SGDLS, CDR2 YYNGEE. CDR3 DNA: TGTGCCAGCAGCCAGGGACTAGCGGGAGAAGAGACCCAGTACTTC. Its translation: CASSQGLAGEETQYF. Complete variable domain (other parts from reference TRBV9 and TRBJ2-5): DSGVTQTPKHLITATGQRVTLRCSPRSGDLSVYWYQQSLDQGLQFLIQYYNGEERAKGNILERFSAQQFPDLHSELNLSSLELGDSALYFCASSQGLAGEETQYFGPGTRLLVL.

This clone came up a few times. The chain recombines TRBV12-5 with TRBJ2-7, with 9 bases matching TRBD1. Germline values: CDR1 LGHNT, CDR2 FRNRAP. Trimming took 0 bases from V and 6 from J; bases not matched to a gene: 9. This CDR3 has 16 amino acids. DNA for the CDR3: TGTGCTAGTGGTTTGGTTCTCCAGAGGACAGGGGTCGAGCAGTACTTC. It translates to CASGLVLQRTGVEQYF.

CDR3 amino acids: CASSDGQGMASDTQYF. For the CDR3, the DNA is TGTGCCAGCAGTGACGGACAGGGGATGGCGTCAGATACGCAGTATTTT. The gene calls are TRBV6-4 and TRBJ2-3; 9 nucleotides agree with TRBD1. There are 16 residues in the CDR3. From germline, CDR1 is MRHNA and CDR2 SNTAGT. Trimming at V came to 2 bases and at J to 4 bases, leaving 7 bases not matched to a gene.

DNA of the CDR3: TGTGCCATCAGTGAGGGGGCGAGGGGGGCCAACGTCCTGACTTTC. This codes for CAISEGARGANVLTF. The genes are TRBV10-3 and TRBJ2-6; D possibly corresponds to TRBD1 (5 bases). The germline V gene encodes CDR1 ENHRY and CDR2 SYGVKD. Trimming took off 2 bases at V and 4 bases at J, with 9 bases between the two ends. The CDR3 has 15 amino acids.